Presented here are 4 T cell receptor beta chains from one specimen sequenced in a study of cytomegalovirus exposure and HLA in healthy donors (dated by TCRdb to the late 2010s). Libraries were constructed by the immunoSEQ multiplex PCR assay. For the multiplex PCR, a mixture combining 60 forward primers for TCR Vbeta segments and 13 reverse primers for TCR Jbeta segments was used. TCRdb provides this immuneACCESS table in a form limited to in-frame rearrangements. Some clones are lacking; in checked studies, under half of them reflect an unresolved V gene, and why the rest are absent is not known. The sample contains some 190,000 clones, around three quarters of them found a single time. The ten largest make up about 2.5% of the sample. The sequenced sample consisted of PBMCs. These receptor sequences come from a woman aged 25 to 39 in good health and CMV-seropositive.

The CDR3 DNA follows: TGTGCCACCCGGCGGGAGAGCACAGATACGCAGTATTTT. This gives the protein CATRRESTDTQYF. V usage is TRBV6-6 and J usage is TRBJ2-3, with 7 bases that match TRBD2. The CDR3 runs 13 residues. Germline V gene sequence: CDR1 MNHNY, CDR2 SVGAGI (reference sequence). The J segment lost 0 bases and the V segment lost 10 bases, leaving 4 bases of the junction unmatched.

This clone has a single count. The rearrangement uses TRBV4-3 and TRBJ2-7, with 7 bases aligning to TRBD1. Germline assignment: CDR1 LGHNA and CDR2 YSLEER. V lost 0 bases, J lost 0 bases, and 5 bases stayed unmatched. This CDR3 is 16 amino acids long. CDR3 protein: CASSQEANRGSYEQYF. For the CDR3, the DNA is TGCGCCAGCAGCCAAGAGGCGAACAGGGGCTCCTACGAGCAGTACTTC.

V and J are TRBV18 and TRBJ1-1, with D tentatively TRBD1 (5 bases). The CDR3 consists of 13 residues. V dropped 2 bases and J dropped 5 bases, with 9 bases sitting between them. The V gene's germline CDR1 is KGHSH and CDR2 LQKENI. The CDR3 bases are TGTGCCAGCTCACCAAAGGAGGGGACTGAAGCTTTCTTT. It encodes CASSPKEGTEAFF.

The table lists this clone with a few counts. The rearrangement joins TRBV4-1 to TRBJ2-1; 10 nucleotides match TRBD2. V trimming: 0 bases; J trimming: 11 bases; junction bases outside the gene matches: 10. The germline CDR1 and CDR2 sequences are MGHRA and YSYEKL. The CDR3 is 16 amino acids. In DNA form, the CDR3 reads TGCGCCAGCAGCCAAGAGGAGCGGGGGGGCTCTATCAAGCAGTTCTTC. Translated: CASSQEERGGSIKQFF.